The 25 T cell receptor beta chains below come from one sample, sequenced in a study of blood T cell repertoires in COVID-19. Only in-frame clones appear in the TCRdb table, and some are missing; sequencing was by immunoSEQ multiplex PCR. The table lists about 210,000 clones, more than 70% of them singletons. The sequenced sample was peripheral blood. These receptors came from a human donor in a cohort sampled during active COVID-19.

Written as DNA, the CDR3 is TGTGCCAGCTCACCCCGACTAGCGGGAGGGAATGAGCAGTTCTTC. Residues: CASSPRLAGGNEQFF. V is TRBV18 and J is TRBJ2-1; 14 positions agree with TRBD2. The CDR3 is made up of 15 amino acids. V was pared by 3 bases and J by 7 bases, with 2 bases of the junction left unmatched. Germline loops: CDR1 KGHSH, CDR2 LQKENI.

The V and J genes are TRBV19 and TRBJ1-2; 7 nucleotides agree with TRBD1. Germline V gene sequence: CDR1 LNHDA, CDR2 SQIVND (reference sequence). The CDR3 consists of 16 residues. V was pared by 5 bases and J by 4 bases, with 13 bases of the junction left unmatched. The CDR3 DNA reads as TGTGCCAGTAGTCCCCGAAACAGGGGAGGAGGCTATGGCTACACCTTC. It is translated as CASSPRNRGGGYGYTF. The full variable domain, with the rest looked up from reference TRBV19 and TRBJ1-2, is DGGITQSPKYLFRKEGQNVTLSCEQNLNHDAMYWYRQDPGQGLRLIYYSQIVNDFQKGDIAEGYSVSREKKESFPLTVTSAQKNPTAFYLCASSPRNRGGGYGYTFGSGTRLTVV.

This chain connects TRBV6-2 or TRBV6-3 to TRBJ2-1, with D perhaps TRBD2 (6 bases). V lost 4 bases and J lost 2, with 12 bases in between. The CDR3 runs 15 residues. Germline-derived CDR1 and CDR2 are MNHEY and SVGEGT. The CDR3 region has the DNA TGTGCCAGCAGTTCTAACGGGGGAGCCTACAATGAGCAGTTCTTC. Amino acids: CASSSNGGAYNEQFF.

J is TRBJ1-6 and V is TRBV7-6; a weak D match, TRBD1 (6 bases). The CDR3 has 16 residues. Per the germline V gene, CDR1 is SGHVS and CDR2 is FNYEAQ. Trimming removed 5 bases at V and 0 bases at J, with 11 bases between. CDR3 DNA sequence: TGTGCCAGCAGCCCAGGGGTCAGCTCCTATAATTCACCCCTCCACTTT. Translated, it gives CASSPGVSSYNSPLHF. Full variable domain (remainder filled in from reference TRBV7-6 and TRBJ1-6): GAGVSQSPRYKVTKRGQDVALRCDPISGHVSLYWYRQALGQGPEFLTYFNYEAQQDKSGLPNDRFSAERPEGSISTLTIQRTEQRDSAMYRCASSPGVSSYNSPLHFGNGTRLTVT.

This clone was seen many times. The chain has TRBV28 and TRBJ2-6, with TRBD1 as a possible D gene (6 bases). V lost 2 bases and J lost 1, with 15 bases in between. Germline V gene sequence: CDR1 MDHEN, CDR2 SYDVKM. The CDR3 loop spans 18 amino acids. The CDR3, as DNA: TGTGCCAGCAGTTTAAGCCGGGGACACAGGTCTGGGGCCAACGTCCTGACTTTC. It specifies CASSLSRGHRSGANVLTF.

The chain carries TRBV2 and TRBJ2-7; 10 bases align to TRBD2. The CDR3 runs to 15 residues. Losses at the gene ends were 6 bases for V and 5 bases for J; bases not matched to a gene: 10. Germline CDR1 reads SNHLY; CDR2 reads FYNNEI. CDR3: CASSRTSGRSDEQYF. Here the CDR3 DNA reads TGTGCCAGCAGCAGGACTAGCGGACGATCCGACGAGCAGTACTTC.

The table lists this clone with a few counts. The CDR3 is CASSWRTGDEQYF. CDR3 nucleotide sequence: TGTGCCAGTAGTTGGCGGACAGGAGACGAGCAGTACTTC. V gene TRBV19 combines with J gene TRBJ2-7; TRBD1 matches at 7 bases. Trimming removed 5 bases from V and 5 bases from J; junction bases left unmatched: 6. Germline CDR1 is LNHDA and CDR2 is SQIVND (reference sequence). The CDR3 spans 13 residues. Drawing the rest from reference TRBV19 and TRBJ2-7, the complete variable domain is DGGITQSPKYLFRKEGQNVTLSCEQNLNHDAMYWYRQDPGQGLRLIYYSQIVNDFQKGDIAEGYSVSREKKESFPLTVTSAQKNPTAFYLCASSWRTGDEQYFGPGTRLTVT.

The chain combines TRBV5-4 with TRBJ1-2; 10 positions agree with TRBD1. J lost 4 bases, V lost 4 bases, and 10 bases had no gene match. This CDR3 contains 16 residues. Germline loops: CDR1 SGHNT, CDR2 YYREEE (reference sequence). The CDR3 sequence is CASSRSTGGAGYGYTF. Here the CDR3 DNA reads TGTGCCAGCAGCAGGTCGACAGGGGGCGCAGGCTATGGCTACACCTTC.

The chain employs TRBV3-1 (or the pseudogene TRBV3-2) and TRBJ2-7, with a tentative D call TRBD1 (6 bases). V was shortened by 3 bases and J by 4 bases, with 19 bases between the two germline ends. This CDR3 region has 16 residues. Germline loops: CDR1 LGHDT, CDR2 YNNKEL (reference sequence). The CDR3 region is CASSHLTGGNSYEQYF. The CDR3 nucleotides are TGTGCCAGCAGCCACCTAACTGGGGGCAATAGTTACGAGCAGTACTTC.

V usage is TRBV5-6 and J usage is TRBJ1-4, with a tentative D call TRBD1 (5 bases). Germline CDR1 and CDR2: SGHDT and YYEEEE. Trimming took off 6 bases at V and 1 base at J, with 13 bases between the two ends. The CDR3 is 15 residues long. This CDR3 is CASTRAGGTNEKLFF. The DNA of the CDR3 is TGTGCCAGCACCCGGGCGGGGGGAACTAATGAAAAACTGTTTTTT.

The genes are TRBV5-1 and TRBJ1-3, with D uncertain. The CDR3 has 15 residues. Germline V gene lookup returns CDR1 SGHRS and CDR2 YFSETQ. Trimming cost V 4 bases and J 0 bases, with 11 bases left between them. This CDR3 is CASSPTLHSGNTIYF. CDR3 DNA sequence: TGCGCCAGCAGCCCGACTCTTCACTCTGGAAACACCATATATTTT.

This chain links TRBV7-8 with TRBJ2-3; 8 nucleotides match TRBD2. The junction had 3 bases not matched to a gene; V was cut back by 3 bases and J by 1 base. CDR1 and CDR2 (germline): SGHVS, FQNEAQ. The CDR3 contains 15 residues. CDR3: CASSFSGERTDTQYF. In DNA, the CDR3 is TGTGCCAGCAGCTTTAGCGGGGAACGCACAGATACGCAGTATTTT.

CDR3 nucleotides: TGTGCCAGCAGCCCCCAGTCCTCCTCTGGAAACACCATATATTTT. Residues: CASSPQSSSGNTIYF. This chain uses TRBV9 with TRBJ1-3; no clear D gene. The CDR3 covers 15 residues. Trimming left V 4 bases short and J 0 bases short, with 11 bases between. Per germline, CDR1 SGDLS and CDR2 YYNGEE.

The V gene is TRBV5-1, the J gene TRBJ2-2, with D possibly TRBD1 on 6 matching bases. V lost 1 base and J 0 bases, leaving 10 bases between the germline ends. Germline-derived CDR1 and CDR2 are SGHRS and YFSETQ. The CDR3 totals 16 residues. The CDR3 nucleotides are TGCGCCAGCAGCTTGATCAGGGGCTCGAACACCGGGGAGCTGTTTTTT. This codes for CASSLIRGSNTGELFF.

This chain's CDR3 is CASSKALRTSGVSTDTQYF. The CDR3 bases are TGTGCCAGCAGCAAAGCTTTAAGAACTAGCGGGGTTAGCACAGATACGCAGTATTTT. V and J are TRBV21-1 and TRBJ2-3; the table's D call, TRBD2, has no DNA check behind it. TRBV21-1 is marked as a pseudogene. This CDR3 is 19 amino acids long.

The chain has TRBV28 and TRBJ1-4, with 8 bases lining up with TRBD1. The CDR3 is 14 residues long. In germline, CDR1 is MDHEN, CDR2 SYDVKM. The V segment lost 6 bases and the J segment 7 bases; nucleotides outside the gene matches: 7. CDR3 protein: CASSQGQGTEKLFF. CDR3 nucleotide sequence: TGTGCCAGCAGCCAAGGACAGGGCACTGAAAAACTGTTTTTT.

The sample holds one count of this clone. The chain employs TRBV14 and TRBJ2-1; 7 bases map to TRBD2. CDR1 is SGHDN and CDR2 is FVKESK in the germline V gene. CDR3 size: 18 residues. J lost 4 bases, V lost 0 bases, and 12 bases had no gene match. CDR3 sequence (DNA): TGTGCCAGCAGCCAAGAGAGGCCCGCTAGCGGACTTTACAATGAGCAGTTCTTC. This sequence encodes CASSQERPASGLYNEQFF.

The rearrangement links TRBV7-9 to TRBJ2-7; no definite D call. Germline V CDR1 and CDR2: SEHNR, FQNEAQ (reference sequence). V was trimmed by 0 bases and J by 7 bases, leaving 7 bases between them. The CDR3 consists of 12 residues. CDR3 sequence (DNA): TGTGCCAGCAGCTTAGCTAAAACTGAGCAGTACTTC. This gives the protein CASSLAKTEQYF.

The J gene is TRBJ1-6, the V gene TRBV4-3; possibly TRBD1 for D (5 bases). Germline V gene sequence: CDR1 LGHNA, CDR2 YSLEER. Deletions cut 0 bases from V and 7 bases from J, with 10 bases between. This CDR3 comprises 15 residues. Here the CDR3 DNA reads TGCGCCAGCAGCCAAGAAGGGCAGGGCAATTCACCCCTCCACTTT. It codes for CASSQEGQGNSPLHF.

The CDR3: CASSQVGQGRYENIQYF. As DNA, the CDR3 is TGTGCCAGCAGCCAAGTAGGGCAGGGAAGATACGAAAACATTCAGTACTTC. The chain carries TRBV3-1 (or the pseudogene TRBV3-2) and TRBJ2-4, with TRBD1 as a possible D gene (5 bases). Germline lookup yields CDR1 LGHDT and CDR2 YNNKEL (reference sequence). V lost 1 base and J lost 5, with 18 bases in between. This CDR3 has 17 amino acids.

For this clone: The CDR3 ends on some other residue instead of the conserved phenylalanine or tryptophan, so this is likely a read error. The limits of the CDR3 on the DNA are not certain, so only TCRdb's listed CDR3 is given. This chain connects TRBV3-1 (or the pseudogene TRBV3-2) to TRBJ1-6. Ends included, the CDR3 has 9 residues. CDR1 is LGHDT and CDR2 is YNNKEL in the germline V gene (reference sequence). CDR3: CASSQMDLG.

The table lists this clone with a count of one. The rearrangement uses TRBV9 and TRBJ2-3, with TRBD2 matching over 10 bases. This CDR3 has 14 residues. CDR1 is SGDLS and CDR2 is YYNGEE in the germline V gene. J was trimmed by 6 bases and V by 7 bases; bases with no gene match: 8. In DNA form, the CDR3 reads TGTGCCAGCCAAGCGGGGGGGCCGTCTGATACGCAGTATTTT. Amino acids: CASQAGGPSDTQYF.

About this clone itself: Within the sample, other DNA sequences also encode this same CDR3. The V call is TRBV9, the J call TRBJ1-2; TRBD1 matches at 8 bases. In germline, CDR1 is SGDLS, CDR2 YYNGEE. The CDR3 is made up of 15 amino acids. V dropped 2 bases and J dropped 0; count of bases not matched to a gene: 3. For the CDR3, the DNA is TGTGCCAGCAGCGTGGGACAGGCCCCTAACTATGGCTACACCTTC. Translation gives CASSVGQAPNYGYTF.

The CDR3 protein is CASSQDYQGGWSNQPQHF. For the CDR3, the DNA is TGCGCCAGCAGCCAAGATTACCAGGGGGGCTGGAGCAATCAGCCCCAGCATTTT. This chain joins TRBV4-3 and TRBJ1-5, with 7 bases aligning to TRBD1. Germline-derived CDR1 and CDR2 are LGHNA and YSLEER. Trimming cost V 0 bases and J 1 base; bases outside gene matches: 9. The CDR3 runs to 18 residues.

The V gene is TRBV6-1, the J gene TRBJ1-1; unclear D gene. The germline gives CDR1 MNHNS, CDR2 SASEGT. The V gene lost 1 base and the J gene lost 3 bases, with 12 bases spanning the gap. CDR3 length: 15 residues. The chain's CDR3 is CASSEGLSRDTEAFF. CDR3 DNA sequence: TGTGCCAGCAGTGAAGGTCTGTCCCGGGACACTGAAGCTTTCTTT.